The sample holds one count of the clone carrying this T cell receptor beta chain. Sequencing targeted TCR beta in T cells from blood (CD8+ and CD4+). Stable or active relapsing-remitting multiple sclerosis, untreated and meeting revised McDonald criteria, defined the controls. Both CD4+ and CD8+ T cells were negatively isolated, and TEMRA cells underwent FACS enrichment. The data stem from a study of CD8 T cells in Susac syndrome. The germline V gene has CDR1 GTSNPN and CDR2 SVGIG (reference sequence). The CDR3 has 11 residues. The J segment lost 7 bases and the V segment lost 5 bases, leaving 5 bases of the junction unmatched. A quantity of 0.5 to 1 ug RNA underwent reverse transcription using random hexamers. Multiplex PCR with immunoSEQ amplified the TCR beta CDR3 across 54 Vbeta and 13 Jbeta. TCRdb passed the immunoSEQ multiplex PCR reads through MiXCR, listing each CDR3 protein once. The sample shows 250,000 to 300,000 distinct CDR3 sequences, around nine tenths of them seen only once.

The source of this sequence is a human donor with multiple sclerosis. The chain is built from TRBV30 and TRBJ2-7; 7 bases are shared with TRBD1. Sequenced: CD8+ T cells from PBMCs. The CDR3 reads CAWQGQIEQYF. In nucleotides, the CDR3 is TGTGCCTGGCAGGGACAGATTGAGCAGTACTTC.